This T cell receptor beta chain is from a study of response to subunit inactivated influenza vaccine. Overall study findings and caveats: The authors suggested that every seasonal influenza vaccination recruits few new T cells.

This clonotype was detected many times. Its antigen is not identified. Germline values: CDR1 DFQATT, CDR2 SNEGSKA (reference sequence). The CDR3 spans 17 residues. With V trimmed by 3 bases and J by 1 base, 6 bases remained unmatched. MiXCR, run by TCRdb on the RT-PCR reads, gives a single entry per CDR3 protein. The sample shows roughly 700,000 distinct CDR3 sequences, approximately 15% of them seen only once. The rearrangement links TRBV20-1 to TRBJ2-2; TRBD2 aligns across 12 bases. The source was PBMCs from blood, collected 14 to 15 days before vaccination. The clonotype was recovered from a man aged 45 to 65 who received an inactivated influenza vaccine. CDR3 loop: CSARDSSGGGNTGELFF. For the CDR3, the DNA is TGCAGTGCTAGGGATTCTAGCGGGGGGGGGAACACCGGGGAGCTGTTTTTT.